This T cell receptor beta chain was identified in a study of molecular identifiers for immune sequencing clone quantification. Study information: Naive CD8 cell RNA, from 20,000 or 100,000 cells, was split five ways in replicates, with four sequenced.

Previously published methods and listed TCR primers were used for the bulk TCR libraries. TCRdb re-derived calls from the PCR reads in MiXCR, one entry per CDR3 protein. The profile shows some 89,000 distinct CDR3 sequences, more than 20% of them singletons. Libraries of naive CD8 cells were prepared from approximately 20,000 to 1,000,000 sorted cells using 10%, 30% or 50% RNA. Sorting recovered naive CD8 T cells on a CD8+CD4-CCR7+CD45RA+ profile. V lost 5 bases to trimming and J lost 14 bases, with 17 bases between them. Germline-derived CDR1 and CDR2 are SEHNR and FQNEAQ (reference sequence). CDR3 length: 12 residues. This clonotype was counted at least ten times.

The receptor was derived from a human donor in good health. Some libraries in this study had Jurkat cell RNA spiked in. V gene TRBV7-9 combines with J gene TRBJ2-3, with a tentative D call TRBD1 (6 bases). Sequencing was done on a sample of naive CD8+ T cells from blood, with Jurkat cell RNA spiked in. The subset denotes: FACS-sorted CD8+CD4-CCR7+CD45RA+ naive T cells. In DNA form, the CDR3 reads TGTGCCAGCAGCCAGGCGGGTCAGGGGTGGTATTTT. Amino acids: CASSQAGQGWYF.